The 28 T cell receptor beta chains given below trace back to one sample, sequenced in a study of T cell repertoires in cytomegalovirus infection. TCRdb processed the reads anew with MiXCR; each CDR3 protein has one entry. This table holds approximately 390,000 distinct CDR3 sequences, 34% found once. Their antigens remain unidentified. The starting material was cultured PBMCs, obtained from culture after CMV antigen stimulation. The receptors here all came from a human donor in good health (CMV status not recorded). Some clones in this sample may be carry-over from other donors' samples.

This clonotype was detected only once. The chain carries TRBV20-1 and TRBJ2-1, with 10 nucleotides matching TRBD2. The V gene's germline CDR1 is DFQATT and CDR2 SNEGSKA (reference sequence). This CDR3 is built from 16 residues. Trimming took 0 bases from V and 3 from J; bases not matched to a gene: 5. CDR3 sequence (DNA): TGCAGTGCTAGAGATGTTGGGACTAGCGTCTACAATGAGCAGTTCTTC. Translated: CSARDVGTSVYNEQFF.

CDR3 region: CASSLGLAGGSEQFF. The CDR3, as DNA: TGTGCCAGCAGCTTAGGACTAGCGGGGGGATCGGAGCAGTTCTTC. V and J are TRBV7-2 and TRBJ2-1; TRBD2 matches 13 bases. The germline V gene has CDR1 SGHTA and CDR2 FQGNSA. The V and J ends lost 1 base and 10 bases, in that order; junction bases with no gene match: 4. The CDR3 loop spans 15 amino acids.

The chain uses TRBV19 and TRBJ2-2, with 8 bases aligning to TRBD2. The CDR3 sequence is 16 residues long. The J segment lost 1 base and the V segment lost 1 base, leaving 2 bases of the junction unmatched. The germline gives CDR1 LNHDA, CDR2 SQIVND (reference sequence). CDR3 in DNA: TGTGCCAGTAGTATAGGAAGCGGGAGGAACACCGGGGAGCTGTTTTTT. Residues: CASSIGSGRNTGELFF.

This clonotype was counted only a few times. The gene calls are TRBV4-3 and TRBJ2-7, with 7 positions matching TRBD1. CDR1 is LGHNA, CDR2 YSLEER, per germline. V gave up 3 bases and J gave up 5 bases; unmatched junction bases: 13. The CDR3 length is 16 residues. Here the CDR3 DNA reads TGCGCCAGCAGCCAGGCCTCCGGGACAGTCAGACACGAGCAGTACTTC. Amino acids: CASSQASGTVRHEQYF.

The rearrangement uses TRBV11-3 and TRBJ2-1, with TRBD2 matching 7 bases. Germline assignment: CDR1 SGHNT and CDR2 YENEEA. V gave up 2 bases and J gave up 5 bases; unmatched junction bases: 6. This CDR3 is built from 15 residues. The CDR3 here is CASSLTGLTDNEQFF. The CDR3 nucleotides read TGTGCCAGCAGCTTAACGGGACTAACGGACAATGAGCAGTTCTTC.

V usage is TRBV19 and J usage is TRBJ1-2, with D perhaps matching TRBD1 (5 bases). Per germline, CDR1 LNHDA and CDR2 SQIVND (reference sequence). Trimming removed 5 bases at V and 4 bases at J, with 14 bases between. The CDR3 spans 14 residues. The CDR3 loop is CASSDSLRGYGYTF. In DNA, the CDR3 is TGTGCCAGTAGTGACAGTCTTAGGGGCTATGGCTACACCTTC. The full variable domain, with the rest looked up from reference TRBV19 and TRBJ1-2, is DGGITQSPKYLFRKEGQNVTLSCEQNLNHDAMYWYRQDPGQGLRLIYYSQIVNDFQKGDIAEGYSVSREKKESFPLTVTSAQKNPTAFYLCASSDSLRGYGYTFGSGTRLTVV.

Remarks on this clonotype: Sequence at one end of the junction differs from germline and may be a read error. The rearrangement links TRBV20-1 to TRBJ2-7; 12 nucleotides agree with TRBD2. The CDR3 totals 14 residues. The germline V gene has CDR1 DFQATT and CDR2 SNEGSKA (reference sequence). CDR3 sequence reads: CGASRLAGAYEQYF. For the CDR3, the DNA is TGCGGTGCTAGTCGACTAGCGGGAGCATACGAGCAGTACTTC.

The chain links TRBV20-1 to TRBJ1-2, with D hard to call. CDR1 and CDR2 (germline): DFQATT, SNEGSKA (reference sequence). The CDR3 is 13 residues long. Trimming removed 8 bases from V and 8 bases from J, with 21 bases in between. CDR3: CSTTFRRTSGYTF. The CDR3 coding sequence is TGCAGTACCACATTCCGCCGGACGTCGGGCTACACCTTC.

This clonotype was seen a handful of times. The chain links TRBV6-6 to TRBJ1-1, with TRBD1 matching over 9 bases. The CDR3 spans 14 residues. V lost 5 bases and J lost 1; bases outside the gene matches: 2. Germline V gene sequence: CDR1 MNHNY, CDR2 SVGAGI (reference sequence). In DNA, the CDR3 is TGTGCCAGCAGTAAGGACAGGGGGAACACTGAAGCTTTCTTT. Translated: CASSKDRGNTEAFF.

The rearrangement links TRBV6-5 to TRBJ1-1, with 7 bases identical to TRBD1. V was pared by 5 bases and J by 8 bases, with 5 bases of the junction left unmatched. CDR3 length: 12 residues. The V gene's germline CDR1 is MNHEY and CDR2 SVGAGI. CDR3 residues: CASSRGQAEAFF. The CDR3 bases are TGTGCCAGCAGTCGAGGACAGGCAGAAGCTTTCTTT.

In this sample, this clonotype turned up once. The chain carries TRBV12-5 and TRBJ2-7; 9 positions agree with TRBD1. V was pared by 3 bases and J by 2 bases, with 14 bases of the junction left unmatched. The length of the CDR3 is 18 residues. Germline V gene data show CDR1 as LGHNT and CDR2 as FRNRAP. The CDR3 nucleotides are TGTGCTAGTGGTTTCACCTCCGGGACAGGGCGATTTCCCTACGAGCAGTACGTC. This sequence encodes CASGFTSGTGRFPYEQYV.

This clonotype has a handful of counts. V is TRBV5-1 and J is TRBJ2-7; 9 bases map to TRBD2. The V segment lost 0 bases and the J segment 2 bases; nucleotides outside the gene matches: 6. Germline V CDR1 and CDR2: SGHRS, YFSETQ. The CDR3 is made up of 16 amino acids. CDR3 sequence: CASSLALRGRAYEQYF. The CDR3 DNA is TGCGCCAGCAGCTTGGCCCTTCGCGGGAGGGCCTACGAGCAGTACTTC.

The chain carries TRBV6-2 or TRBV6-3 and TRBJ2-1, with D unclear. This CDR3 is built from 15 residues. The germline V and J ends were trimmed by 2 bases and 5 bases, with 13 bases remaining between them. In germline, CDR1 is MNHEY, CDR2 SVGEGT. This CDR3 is CASSYGYNLDNEQFF. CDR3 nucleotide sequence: TGTGCCAGCAGTTACGGATACAACCTGGACAATGAGCAGTTCTTC.

For the CDR3, the DNA is TGTGCCAGCAGTGAAGCGCTAGCGGGAGGTGATGAGCAGTTCTTC. Its translation: CASSEALAGGDEQFF. The chain carries TRBV2 and TRBJ2-1, with 11 bases aligning to TRBD2. The germline gives CDR1 SNHLY, CDR2 FYNNEI. V lost 0 bases, J lost 8 bases, and 3 bases stayed unmatched. The CDR3 sequence is 15 residues long.

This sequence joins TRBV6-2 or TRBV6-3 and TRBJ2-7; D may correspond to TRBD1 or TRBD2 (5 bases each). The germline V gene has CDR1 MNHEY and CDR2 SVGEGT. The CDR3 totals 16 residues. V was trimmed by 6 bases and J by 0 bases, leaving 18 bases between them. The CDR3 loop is CASRRRGVTPSYEQYF. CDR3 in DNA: TGTGCCAGCAGAAGAAGAGGGGTAACCCCCTCCTACGAGCAGTACTTC.

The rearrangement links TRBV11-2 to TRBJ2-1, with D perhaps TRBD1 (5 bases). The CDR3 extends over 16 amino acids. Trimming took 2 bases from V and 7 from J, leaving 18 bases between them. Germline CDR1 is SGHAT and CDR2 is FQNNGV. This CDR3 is CASSLHRSAGMNEQFF. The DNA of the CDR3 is TGTGCCAGCAGCTTACATCGGTCGGCAGGGATGAATGAGCAGTTCTTC.

The DNA of the CDR3 is TGTGCCAGCAGCCCCAAGAAGCTTTACGATCCGGGGACCGGACGGAGCACTGAAGCTTTCTTT. Translating gives CASSPKKLYDPGTGRSTEAFF. The chain uses TRBV7-9 and TRBJ1-1; D may be TRBD1 (5 bases). Germline V gives CDR1 SEHNR, CDR2 FQNEAQ (reference sequence). This CDR3 has 21 residues. V lost 5 bases and J lost 4, with 35 bases in between.

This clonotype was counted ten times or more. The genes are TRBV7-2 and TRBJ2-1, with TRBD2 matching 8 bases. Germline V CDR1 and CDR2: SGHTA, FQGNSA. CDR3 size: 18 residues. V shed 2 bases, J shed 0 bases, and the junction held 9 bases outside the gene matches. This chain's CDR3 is CASSLYTSGSLSYNEQFF. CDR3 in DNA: TGTGCCAGCAGCTTATATACCAGCGGGAGTCTCTCCTACAATGAGCAGTTCTTC.

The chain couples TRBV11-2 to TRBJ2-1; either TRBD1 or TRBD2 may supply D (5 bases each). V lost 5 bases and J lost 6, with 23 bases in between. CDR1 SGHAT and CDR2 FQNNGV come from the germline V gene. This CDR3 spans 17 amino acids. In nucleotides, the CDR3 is TGTGCCAGCAGCACAAAATCCGGGACCCCCACAGGCAATGAGCAGTTCTTC. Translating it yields CASSTKSGTPTGNEQFF.

CDR3 nucleotide sequence: TGTGCCAGCAGTTACTCGGCAGGGATGAATTATGGCTACACCTTC. It yields the protein CASSYSAGMNYGYTF. The genes are TRBV6-6 and TRBJ1-2, with a possible D match to TRBD1 (5 bases). This CDR3 has 15 amino acids. The V and J ends lost 0 bases and 5 bases respectively, with 13 bases between them. Germline loops: CDR1 MNHNY, CDR2 SVGAGI (reference sequence).

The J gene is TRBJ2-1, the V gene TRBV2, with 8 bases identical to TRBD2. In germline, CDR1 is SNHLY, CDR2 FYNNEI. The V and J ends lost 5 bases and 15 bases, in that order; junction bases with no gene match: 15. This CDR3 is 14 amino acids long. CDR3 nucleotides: TGTGCCAGCAGTCGAGCGGGAGCTCAGATCGGGCTGTTCTTC. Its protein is CASSRAGAQIGLFF.

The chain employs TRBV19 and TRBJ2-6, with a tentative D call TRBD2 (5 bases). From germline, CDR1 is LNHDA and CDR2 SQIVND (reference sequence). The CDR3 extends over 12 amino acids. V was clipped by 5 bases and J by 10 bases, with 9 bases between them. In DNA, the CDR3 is TGTGCCAGTAGTCCACCGGGGAACGTCCTGACTTTC. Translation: CASSPPGNVLTF.

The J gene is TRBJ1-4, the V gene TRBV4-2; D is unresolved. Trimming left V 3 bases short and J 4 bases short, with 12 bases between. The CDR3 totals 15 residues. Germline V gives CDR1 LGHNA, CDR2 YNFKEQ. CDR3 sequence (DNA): TGTGCCAGCAGCCATGCCGGCGCCATTAATGAAAAACTGTTTTTT. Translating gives CASSHAGAINEKLFF.

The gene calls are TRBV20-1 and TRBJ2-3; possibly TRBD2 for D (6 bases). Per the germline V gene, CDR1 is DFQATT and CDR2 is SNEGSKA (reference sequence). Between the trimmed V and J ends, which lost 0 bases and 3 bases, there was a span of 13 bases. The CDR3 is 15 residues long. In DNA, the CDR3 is TGCAGTGCTAGAGATGCTACGGGACTTACAGATACGCAGTATTTT. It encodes CSARDATGLTDTQYF.

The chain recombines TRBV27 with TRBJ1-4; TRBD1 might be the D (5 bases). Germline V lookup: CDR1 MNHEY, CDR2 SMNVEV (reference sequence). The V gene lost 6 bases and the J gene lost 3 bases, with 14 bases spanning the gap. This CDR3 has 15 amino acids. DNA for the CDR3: TGTGCCAGCAGGAGGCGGCAGGGACCTAATGAAAAACTGTTTTTT. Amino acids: CASRRRQGPNEKLFF.

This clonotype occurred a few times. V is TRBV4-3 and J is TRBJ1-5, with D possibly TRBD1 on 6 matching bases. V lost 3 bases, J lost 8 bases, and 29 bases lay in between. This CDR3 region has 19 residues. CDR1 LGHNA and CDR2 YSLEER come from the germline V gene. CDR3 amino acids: CASSQGTGATGIGFKPQHF. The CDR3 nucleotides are TGCGCCAGCAGCCAGGGTACTGGCGCCACAGGGATTGGGTTTAAGCCCCAGCATTTT.

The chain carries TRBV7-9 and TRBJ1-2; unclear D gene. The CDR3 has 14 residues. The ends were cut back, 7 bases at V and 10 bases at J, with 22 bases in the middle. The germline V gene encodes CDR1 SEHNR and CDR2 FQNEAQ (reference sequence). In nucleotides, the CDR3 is TGTGCCAGCACTTCGCCCCCACAGAAAGCCCCCTACACCTTC. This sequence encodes CASTSPPQKAPYTF.

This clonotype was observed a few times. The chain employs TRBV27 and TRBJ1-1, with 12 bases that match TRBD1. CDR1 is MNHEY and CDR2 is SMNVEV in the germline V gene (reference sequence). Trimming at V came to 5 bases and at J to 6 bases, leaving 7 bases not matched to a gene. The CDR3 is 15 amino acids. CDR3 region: CASSASGTGGPEAFF. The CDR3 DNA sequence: TGTGCCAGCAGTGCCTCCGGGACAGGGGGCCCTGAAGCTTTCTTT.